This entry lists 14 T cell receptor beta chains sequenced from one sample in a study of vaccination and CD4 T cells after COVID-19. The antigens for these receptors are not known. This sample's treatment: roughly 11-day PBMC culture with coronavirus spike peptide pools or control peptides (ViraFEST assay). Cultured CD4+ T cell DNA was sequenced using the Oncomine TCR Beta short-read assay. TCRdb fed the PCR reads into MiXCR, producing one record per CDR3 protein. The sample has about 20,000 distinct CDR3 sequences, roughly 29% seen once. Sequenced sample: cultured CD4+ T cells from blood. These receptors all stem from a human donor with COVID-19.

This clonotype has a single count. The J gene is TRBJ2-7, the V gene TRBV29-1; weak D call: TRBD2 (5 bases). From germline, CDR1 is SQVTM and CDR2 ANQGSEA. V dropped 6 bases and J dropped 3 bases, with 18 bases sitting between them. The CDR3 spans 14 residues. The CDR3 nucleotides are TGCAGCGTCGGCTCAAGGGAACTAGGCTACGAGCAGTACTTC. As protein: CSVGSRELGYEQYF.

This clonotype was seen a few times. The V gene is TRBV27, the J gene TRBJ2-3; no firm D call. The CDR3 spans 14 residues. Germline CDR1 and CDR2: MNHEY and SMNVEV (reference sequence). Deletions cut 4 bases from V and 4 bases from J, with 12 bases between. The CDR3 reads CASSYQLTADTQYF. In nucleotides, the CDR3 is TGTGCCAGCAGTTACCAGCTGACGGCAGATACGCAGTATTTT.

V is TRBV20-1 and J is TRBJ1-4; 8 bases are a match to TRBD1. There are 14 residues in the CDR3. Looked up from germline, CDR1 is DFQATT and CDR2 is SNEGSKA (reference sequence). Germline trimming cut 5 bases from V and 2 bases from J; bases unmatched to any gene: 4. The CDR3 nucleotides read TGCAGTGCTCCTCACAGGGGGACTAATGAAAAACTGTTTTTT. This encodes CSAPHRGTNEKLFF.

This clonotype appeared once. Written as DNA, the CDR3 is TGCGCCAGCAGCCAAGTAAGCGGGGGTGGGACCCAGTACTTC. It yields the protein CASSQVSGGGTQYF. The gene calls are TRBV4-1 and TRBJ2-5; 8 bases match TRBD2. The CDR3 is made up of 14 amino acids. Germline values: CDR1 MGHRA, CDR2 YSYEKL. Unmatched junction bases numbered 5, after V lost 1 base and J lost 7 bases.

The table lists this clonotype with a few counts. The V gene is TRBV20-1, the J gene TRBJ1-6; D may be TRBD1 (6 bases). The V and J ends lost 7 bases and 9 bases respectively, with 13 bases between them. The CDR3 is 12 residues long. CDR1 is DFQATT, CDR2 SNEGSKA, per germline (reference sequence). The CDR3 region has the DNA TGCAGTGGGAGAGGGGGGGGTTCACCCCTCCACTTT. Protein product: CSGRGGGSPLHF.

This clonotype was seen only a few times. The V and J genes are TRBV20-1 and TRBJ1-1, with 8 positions matching TRBD1. The germline V gene has CDR1 DFQATT and CDR2 SNEGSKA (reference sequence). The CDR3 extends over 16 amino acids. Trimming removed 4 bases from V and 1 base from J; junction bases left unmatched: 11. The CDR3 is CSAIDSDRGTNTEAFF. The CDR3 nucleotides are TGCAGTGCTATCGATAGCGACAGGGGCACGAACACTGAAGCTTTCTTT.

Only a few counts were recorded for this clonotype. This chain joins TRBV6-5 and TRBJ1-1; a weak D match, TRBD1 (5 bases). CDR3 length equals 15 residues. Germline V CDR1 and CDR2: MNHEY, SVGAGI. V shed 0 bases and J shed 4 bases, with 12 bases lying between them. CDR3 in amino acids: CASSYSSVGGTEAFF. In nucleotides, the CDR3 is TGTGCCAGCAGTTACTCATCGGTGGGGGGCACTGAAGCTTTCTTT.

Written as DNA, the CDR3 is TGCAGTGCTAGTGAAGGAGGAATTCCACAGTTCTTC. It is translated as CSASEGGIPQFF. The chain is built from TRBV20-1 and TRBJ2-1; perhaps TRBD2 as D (5 bases). Germline-derived CDR1 and CDR2 are DFQATT and SNEGSKA (reference sequence). V was clipped by 3 bases and J by 13 bases, with 16 bases between them. The CDR3 runs 12 residues.

This clonotype was detected only a few times. This chain connects TRBV29-1 to TRBJ1-5, with 9 bases matching TRBD1. Looked up from germline, CDR1 is SQVTM and CDR2 is ANQGSEA. With 6 bases clipped from V and 4 bases from J, the junction kept 10 bases outside the gene matches. The CDR3 sequence is 15 residues long. Here the CDR3 DNA reads TGCAGCGTGAGGGAACAGGGGGCTTGGAATCAGCCCCAGCATTTT. Residues: CSVREQGAWNQPQHF.

Details on this clonotype: Because it lacks the conserved phenylalanine or tryptophan at the end, this CDR3 is likely a read error. The chain recombines TRBV20-1 with TRBJ1-1; D is possibly TRBD1 (6 bases). The CDR3 loop spans 15 amino acids. Germline lookup yields CDR1 DFQATT and CDR2 SNEGSKA (reference sequence). V lost 7 bases and J 3 bases, leaving 21 bases between the germline ends. In DNA, the CDR3 is TGCAGTGAATTCGGTGACGGCAGGGGTGACACTGAAGCTTTCTTA. It codes for CSEFGDGRGDTEAFL.

This clonotype came up a few times. CDR3 in amino acids: CASSSPTSGENEQFF. CDR3 sequence (DNA): TGTGCCAGCAGTTCGCCTACTAGCGGGGAGAATGAGCAGTTCTTC. The J gene is TRBJ2-1, the V gene TRBV12-3 or TRBV12-4, with 10 bases fitting TRBD2. The CDR3 covers 15 residues. The ends lost 4 bases at V and 7 bases at J; junction bases unmatched: 7.

The chain joins TRBV2 to TRBJ2-5; D unresolved. Per the germline V gene, CDR1 is SNHLY and CDR2 is FYNNEI. The CDR3 sequence is 14 residues long. Between the trimmed V and J ends, which lost 1 base and 1 base, there was a span of 7 bases. The CDR3 region is CASSEDYAQETQYF. The CDR3 coding sequence is TGTGCCAGCAGTGAAGACTACGCCCAAGAGACCCAGTACTTC.

This clonotype was detected only a few times. The V gene is TRBV20-1, the J gene TRBJ2-5, with D perhaps TRBD1 (6 bases). Deletions cut 6 bases from V and 3 bases from J, with 20 bases between. Looked up from germline, CDR1 is DFQATT and CDR2 is SNEGSKA (reference sequence). The CDR3 spans 15 residues. CDR3 in DNA: TGCAGTGCGGCAGCTACGACAGGTCCCGAAGAGACCCAGTACTTC. Translated: CSAAATTGPEETQYF.

The rearrangement joins TRBV5-1 to TRBJ1-4; no firm D call. The V gene lost 2 bases and the J gene lost 3 bases, with 14 bases spanning the gap. The CDR3 is 16 residues long. Germline V gene data show CDR1 as SGHRS and CDR2 as YFSETQ. The CDR3 DNA follows: TGCGCCAGCAGCTTCGGACTCGAGCGGGCTAATGAAAAACTGTTTTTT. It translates to CASSFGLERANEKLFF.